The 5 T cell receptor beta chains in this list originate from one sample, sequenced in a study of OX40 agonist ivuxolimab in advanced cancers. The method was immunoSEQ multiplex PCR; TCRdb's version includes in-frame clones alone and lacks a portion of them. Among about 65,000 clones listed, roughly nine tenths were seen once. The sample was CD4+ or CD8+ T cells sorted from blood, taken in a trial of the OX40 agonist ivuxolimab. The source is an adult with an advanced solid tumor such as melanoma, head and neck, liver or kidney cancer.

CDR3 bases: TGTGCCAGCAGCTTAGTAACAGGGCCGACCCTCTCTGGAAACACCATATATTTT. Translation: CASSLVTGPTLSGNTIYF. The V and J genes are TRBV7-6 and TRBJ1-3, with D possibly matching TRBD1 (6 bases). This CDR3 contains 18 residues. Germline lookup yields CDR1 SGHVS and CDR2 FNYEAQ. V was trimmed by 1 base and J by 0 bases, leaving 16 bases between them.

Note on this clone: Germline is not matched at one junction end, which may reflect a read error. The chain joins TRBV7-7 to TRBJ2-1; 9 bases line up with TRBD2. Germline loops: CDR1 SSHAT, CDR2 FNYEAQ (reference sequence). This CDR3 spans 16 amino acids. CDR3 DNA sequence: TGTGCTAGCAGCTTAGCGTTCGCGGGGGGGTACAATGAGCAGTTCTTC. Its translation: CASSLAFAGGYNEQFF. The whole variable domain, filled in from reference TRBV7-7 and TRBJ2-1, reads GAGVSQSPRYKVTKRGQDVTLRCDPISSHATLYWYQQALGQGPEFLTYFNYEAQPDKSGLPSDRFSAERPEGSISTLTIQRTEQRDSAMYRCASSLAFAGGYNEQFFGPGTRLTVL.

This chain joins TRBV6-1 and TRBJ1-5; a weak D match, TRBD1 (6 bases). Germline assignment: CDR1 MNHNS and CDR2 SASEGT. The V and J ends lost 2 bases and 5 bases respectively, with 13 bases between them. The CDR3 runs 15 residues. CDR3 in DNA: TGTGCCAGCAGTGAATCGGGGGCAAACGATCAGCCCCAGCATTTT. Translating gives CASSESGANDQPQHF.

V gene TRBV5-4 combines with J gene TRBJ1-5, with D uncertain. Germline V gene sequence: CDR1 SGHNT, CDR2 YYREEE (reference sequence). This CDR3 spans 15 amino acids. V shed 4 bases and J shed 9 bases, with 20 bases lying between them. CDR3 in DNA: TGTGCCAGCAGCCAAGGCGCCCGGGGTTCGATGCCCCAGCATTTT. This codes for CASSQGARGSMPQHF.

CDR3 residues: CASSEGDTEAFF. Here the CDR3 DNA reads TGCGCCAGCAGTGAAGGGGACACTGAAGCTTTCTTT. V and J are TRBV10-2 and TRBJ1-1; possibly TRBD1 for D (5 bases). Germline CDR1 WSHSY, CDR2 SAAADI. V lost 3 bases to trimming and J lost 3 bases, with 5 bases between them. The CDR3 spans 12 residues.